The 18 T cell receptor beta chains presented below share a single source sample, sequenced in a study of beta chain features in type 1 diabetes. These TCRs are of unknown antigen specificity. The study, taken as a whole, reports: TCRB CDR3s from Type 1 diabetes patients were moderately but significantly shorter in all four CD4+ subsets.

Of the isolated RNA, all was reverse transcribed, and so the sequenced material was expressed TCRB transcripts. Using immunoSEQ multiplex PCR, the repertoire was profiled, and TCRdb retains in-frame clones only, with some absent. The sample consists of approximately 730,000 clones, around an eighth of them appearing once. Sequenced input: naive CD4+ T cells from blood. These receptors all come from a man younger than 35 with type 1 diabetes.

The V and J genes are TRBV29-1 and TRBJ1-1, with D tentatively TRBD1 (5 bases). Trimming pared 4 bases from V and 5 bases from J, leaving 20 bases between. Germline V lookup: CDR1 SQVTM, CDR2 ANQGSEA. The CDR3 loop spans 15 amino acids. The CDR3 coding sequence is TGCAGCGTTGGTTGGTTATGGGGGGAACGAACTGAAGCTTTCTTT. This gives the protein CSVGWLWGERTEAFF.

CDR3 bases: TGTGCCAGCAGTGATGAGTATGAGCAGTTCTTC. Translation: CASSDEYEQFF. J is TRBJ2-1 and V is TRBV2; no clear D. Germline-derived CDR1 and CDR2 are SNHLY and FYNNEI. CDR3 length equals 11 residues. The V and J ends lost 3 bases and 8 bases respectively, with 5 bases between them.

The V and J genes are TRBV15 and TRBJ1-2; unclear D gene. This CDR3 comprises 14 residues. Looked up from germline, CDR1 is LNHNV and CDR2 is YYDKDF (reference sequence). V dropped 1 base and J dropped 0 bases, with 6 bases sitting between them. For the CDR3, the DNA is TGTGCCACCAGCAGAGGGGTGGCTAACTATGGCTACACCTTC. It specifies CATSRGVANYGYTF.

This chain uses TRBV6-6 with TRBJ2-7; 7 bases map to TRBD2. The J segment lost 0 bases and the V segment lost 1 base, leaving 3 bases of the junction unmatched. This CDR3 has 15 amino acids. Germline CDR1 is MNHNY and CDR2 is SVGAGI (reference sequence). The CDR3 bases are TGTGCCAGCAGTTACTTGGGCGGGGGCTCCTACGAGCAGTACTTC. It translates to CASSYLGGGSYEQYF.

The chain joins TRBV7-9 to TRBJ1-2, with D maybe TRBD1 (5 bases). CDR1 and CDR2 (germline): SEHNR, FQNEAQ (reference sequence). The V and J ends lost 5 bases and 8 bases respectively, with 18 bases between them. The CDR3 has 14 residues. The CDR3 loop reads CASSPEGLYRGYTF. The CDR3, as DNA: TGTGCCAGCAGCCCTGAGGGGTTATATCGGGGCTACACCTTC.

The chain is built from TRBV28 and TRBJ1-1, with no clear D. The CDR3 loop spans 13 amino acids. Germline V gene sequence: CDR1 MDHEN, CDR2 SYDVKM. V lost 2 bases and J lost 7, with 11 bases in between. The CDR3 sequence is CASSLRAEIEAFF. The CDR3 DNA follows: TGTGCCAGCAGTTTAAGGGCAGAGATTGAAGCTTTCTTT.

Only a few counts were recorded for this clone. In the same sample, other DNA sequences code for this CDR3. This chain joins TRBV20-1 and TRBJ1-2; D may be TRBD1 (5 bases). Germline V gene sequence: CDR1 DFQATT, CDR2 SNEGSKA (reference sequence). The CDR3 is made up of 11 amino acids. V was cut by 6 bases and J by 4 bases, with 9 bases left in between. CDR3 loop: CSAPGGYGYTF. CDR3 bases: TGCAGTGCCCCGGGGGGCTATGGCTACACCTTC.

This clone was seen a few times. The chain recombines TRBV29-1 with TRBJ2-2; tentative D call: TRBD1 (7 bases). CDR1 SQVTM and CDR2 ANQGSEA come from the germline V gene. V dropped 4 bases and J dropped 6 bases, with 15 bases sitting between them. This CDR3 region has 14 residues. CDR3 coding DNA: TGCAGCGTTGCGCCCAGGGGGGAGGCCGGGGAGCTGTTTTTT. This sequence encodes CSVAPRGEAGELFF.

Here the CDR3 reads CASSQGLPGVNEQFF. Here the CDR3 DNA reads TGCGCCAGCAGCCAAGGGCTCCCAGGGGTGAATGAGCAGTTCTTC. The chain recombines TRBV4-1 with TRBJ2-1; possible D gene TRBD1, 6 bases. Trimming removed 1 base from V and 7 bases from J, with 14 bases in between. CDR1 and CDR2 (germline): MGHRA, YSYEKL. The CDR3 contains 15 residues.

This clone was seen only once. The CDR3 DNA follows: TGTGCCACCGCGGGGGGCAATCAGCCCCAGCATTTT. Its protein is CATAGGNQPQHF. The gene calls are TRBV10-3 and TRBJ1-5; TRBD1 is a possible D gene (5 bases). The CDR3 extends over 12 amino acids. The V end lost 10 bases, the J end lost 2 bases, and 9 bases lay between the germline ends. The V gene's germline CDR1 is ENHRY and CDR2 SYGVKD.

V gene TRBV18 combines with J gene TRBJ1-5; D gene unclear. The CDR3 has 14 residues. Germline V gene data show CDR1 as KGHSH and CDR2 as LQKENI. The V end was cut by 2 bases, the J end by 5 bases, with 10 bases between. Here the CDR3 DNA reads TGTGCCAGCTCACCATCGGAATGGGATCAGCCCCAGCATTTT. Translation gives CASSPSEWDQPQHF.

The rearrangement joins TRBV5-1 to TRBJ1-1; TRBD1 might be the D (5 bases). The CDR3 is made up of 16 amino acids. Germline V gene data show CDR1 as SGHRS and CDR2 as YFSETQ. Trimming left V 0 bases short and J 4 bases short, with 16 bases between. CDR3 coding DNA: TGCGCCAGCAGCTTGGTGGGGGACGGATATAGCACTGAAGCTTTCTTT. This encodes CASSLVGDGYSTEAFF.

There are a few counts of this clone. V is TRBV19 and J is TRBJ1-1; 8 bases line up with TRBD1. The J segment lost 4 bases and the V segment lost 3 bases, leaving 4 bases of the junction unmatched. Germline loops: CDR1 LNHDA, CDR2 SQIVND (reference sequence). The CDR3 covers 14 residues. CDR3 in amino acids: CASSIVQGGTEAFF. CDR3 coding DNA: TGTGCCAGTAGTATTGTACAGGGGGGCACTGAAGCTTTCTTT.

This clone was seen only a few times. Other nucleotide sequences from this sample produce the same CDR3. The rearrangement joins TRBV5-4 to TRBJ1-2; no firm D call. The V gene's germline CDR1 is SGHNT and CDR2 YYREEE (reference sequence). The CDR3 spans 13 residues. V lost 0 bases to trimming and J lost 5 bases, with 8 bases between them. For the CDR3, the DNA is TGTGCCAGCAGCTTGGAGGAGGGATATGGCTACACCTTC. This sequence encodes CASSLEEGYGYTF.

This clone was counted a few times. The V gene is TRBV7-2, the J gene TRBJ2-1; D not resolved. Germline lookup yields CDR1 SGHTA and CDR2 FQGNSA. Trimming removed 3 bases from V and 3 bases from J, with 9 bases in between. The CDR3 runs to 14 residues. The CDR3 DNA sequence: TGTGCCAGCAGCTTGCTTAGAGGCTACAATGAGCAGTTCTTC. Translated: CASSLLRGYNEQFF.

The V gene is TRBV5-1, the J gene TRBJ2-7; no definite D call. From germline, CDR1 is SGHRS and CDR2 YFSETQ. V was pared by 0 bases and J by 0 bases, with 10 bases between. This CDR3 has 15 amino acids. DNA of the CDR3: TGCGCCAGCAGCTTGGTTACCCGATCCTCCTACGAGCAGTACTTC. It specifies CASSLVTRSSYEQYF.

The chain joins TRBV14 to TRBJ1-1; no reliable D call. V was shortened by 4 bases and J by 1 base, with 7 bases between the two germline ends. Germline lookup yields CDR1 SGHDN and CDR2 FVKESK. The CDR3 extends over 13 amino acids. The CDR3 reads CASSLQENTEAFF. Here the CDR3 DNA reads TGTGCCAGCAGCCTCCAGGAGAACACTGAAGCTTTCTTT.

This sequence joins TRBV7-8 and TRBJ2-7; D may be TRBD1 (6 bases). This CDR3 comprises 15 residues. Between the trimmed V and J ends, which lost 1 base and 2 bases, there was a span of 12 bases. Germline CDR1 reads SGHVS; CDR2 reads FQNEAQ. CDR3 region: CASSLDGTITYEQYF. DNA for the CDR3: TGTGCCAGCAGCTTAGATGGGACAATAACCTACGAGCAGTACTTC.